The source of this TCR beta chain is a study of cytomegalovirus exposure and HLA in healthy donors. The sample holds a few counts of this clone. The antigen is undetermined. The sample holds other DNA sequences that translate to the same CDR3. Study-level findings and limits: Reportedly, TCR beta sequences accurately predicted HLA-A and HLA-B alleles in most subjects. By a later analysis, the bulk of CMV-associated TCR beta chains appeared HLA-restricted.

The CDR3 runs to 15 residues. Trimming removed 5 bases from V and 2 bases from J; junction bases left unmatched: 6. Germline CDR1 and CDR2: MNHEY and SVGAGI. PCR was performed using 60 Vbeta and 13 Jbeta primers. In the study's own analysis: Approximately 80 million unique TCR beta chains, roughly 11 million of them shared, were counted by a later analysis. TCRdb keeps only in-frame clones here, not all; method: immunoSEQ multiplex PCR. V and J calls and clone size are as listed in that table; D and trimming were resolved from the DNA. Among approximately 150,000 clones listed, 81% were seen once. This rearrangement joins TRBV6-5 to TRBJ1-5; 7 nucleotides line up with TRBD1. The sequence was obtained from a man aged 45 to 65 in good health and CMV-seropositive. What was sequenced was PBMCs. The CDR3 DNA follows: TGTGCCAGCAGTCAGACAGGGACGGGCAATCAGCCCCAGCATTTT. Its protein product is CASSQTGTGNQPQHF.